This TCR beta chain was identified during a study of human thymus T cells. Broader study findings: V and J genes seemed to be used with bias in thymic and blood repertoires. Related studies noted strongly shared thymic repertoires across unrelated people.

On this clone itself: Its antigen is undetermined.

Produced via immunoSEQ multiplex PCR; TCRdb's table is partial and in-frame only. The sample has about 78,000 clones, roughly 96% seen once. J lost 0 bases, V lost 4 bases, and 8 bases had no gene match. This CDR3 comprises 16 residues. Germline loops: CDR1 SGHAT, CDR2 FQNNGV. Corrective cardiac operations yielded the resected thymus tissue. The chain joins TRBV11-2 to TRBJ2-7; 8 bases align to TRBD1. This TCR came from a boy under two years old with a congenital heart defect but otherwise immunologically healthy. The specimen was thymus tissue. DNA of the CDR3: TGTGCCAGCAGCTCGCCGGGACAGGCGAGCTCCTACGAGCAGTACTTC. It translates to CASSSPGQASSYEQYF.